The rows below give T cell receptor beta chains drawn from one sample of a study of T cells in Graves' hyperthyroidism and ophthalmopathy. TCRdb re-called the multiplex PCR reads through MiXCR, storing one row per CDR3 protein. The data contain approximately 200,000 distinct CDR3 sequences, around 20% of them seen just once; the ten biggest clones take up around 43%. The sample taken for sequencing was blood. The receptors come from a middle-aged man with Graves' hyperthyroidism. Each CDR3 is given with its conserved first and last residue. A D gene is named only where the DNA matches it firmly. Rows may omit the clone size; those that give it use once, few, many or a size class.

j_call,d_call,v_call,clone_size,cdr3_aa,cdr3_nt
TRBJ2-1,TRBD2,TRBV29-1,many,CSVEAERGYNEQFF,TGCAGCGTTGAAGCGGAGCGGGGCTACAATGAGCAGTTCTTC
TRBJ2-5,-,TRBV6-2/TRBV6-3,-,CASSQVGSRYF,TGTGCCAGCAGTCAAGTGGGATCGCGATACTTC
TRBJ2-7,TRBD1,TRBV15,few,CATSSYSGTGYEQYF,TGTGCCACCAGCAGCTATTCCGGGACAGGCTACGAGCAGTACTTC
TRBJ2-7,-,TRBV19,few,CASSGAGFGYEQYF,TGTGCCAGTAGTGGCGCTGGGTTTGGGTACGAGCAGTACTTC
TRBJ2-7,-,TRBV7-2,-,CASSLAGTLYYEQYF,TGTGCCAGCAGCTTAGCCGGGACCCTCTACTACGAGCAGTACTTC
TRBJ2-3,TRBD2,TRBV29-1,few,CSVETREVIRGGATDTQYF,TGCAGCGTTGAAACTCGAGAGGTCATCCGGGGGGGGGCCACAGATACGCAGTATTTT
TRBJ2-7,TRBD1,TRBV6-1,few,CASSLGRDRDWEQYF,TGTGCCAGCAGTTTGGGCCGGGACAGGGACTGGGAGCAGTACTTC
TRBJ1-2,-,TRBV3-1,many,CASSRTQGMDGYTF,TGTGCCAGCAGCCGGACACAGGGTATGGATGGCTACACCTTC
TRBJ1-5,TRBD1,TRBV28,many,CASSQTGSNQPQHF,TGTGCCAGCAGCCAGACAGGGTCCAATCAGCCCCAGCATTTT
TRBJ2-7,TRBD2,TRBV7-2,many,CASSRGLAGSYEQYF,TGTGCCAGCAGCCGTGGACTAGCGGGCTCCTACGAGCAGTACTTC
TRBJ2-7,TRBD1,TRBV7-9,-,CASSPQGQFYEQYF,TGTGCCAGCAGCCCCCAGGGACAGTTCTACGAGCAGTACTTC
TRBJ2-1,TRBD2,TRBV5-4,few,CASSLGSGGTNNEQFF,TGTGCCAGCAGCTTGGGTAGCGGGGGGACCAACAATGAGCAGTTCTTC
TRBJ1-2,TRBD1,TRBV30,many,CAWSVDPGTGVGYTF,TGTGCCTGGAGTGTTGACCCGGGGACAGGGGTCGGCTACACCTTC
TRBJ2-7,TRBD2,TRBV4-3,few,CASSQGLERYEQYF,TGCGCCAGCAGCCAGGGACTAGAACGCTACGAGCAGTACTTC
TRBJ2-3,-,TRBV5-1,-,CASRLRTDTDTQYF,TGCGCCAGCAGATTGAGGACAGACACAGATACGCAGTATTTT
TRBJ2-5,TRBD1,TRBV12-3/TRBV12-4,few,CASRSTGSQETQYF,TGTGCCAGCAGATCGACAGGGTCCCAAGAGACCCAGTACTTC
TRBJ1-2,-,TRBV20-1,many,CSARDRRQADYGYTF,TGCAGTGCTAGAGATCGGCGACAGGCCGACTATGGCTACACCTTC
TRBJ1-2,TRBD1,TRBV2,-,CASITGTGEGGYTF,TGTGCCAGTATTACCGGGACAGGGGAAGGTGGCTACACCTTC
TRBJ2-7,TRBD1,TRBV2,-,CASSRGQAPYEQYF,TGTGCCAGCTCACGAGGACAGGCCCCCTACGAGCAGTACTTC
TRBJ1-5,-,TRBV24-1,-,CATSDPKGGAQPQHF,TGTGCCACCAGTGATCCTAAGGGGGGTGCCCAGCCCCAGCATTTT
TRBJ2-5,TRBD2,TRBV7-2,few,CASSLGLAATQETQYF,TGTGCCAGCAGCTTAGGACTAGCGGCCACCCAAGAGACCCAGTACTTC
TRBJ2-1,-,TRBV7-2,many,CASSLPTEPNEQFF,TGTGCCAGCAGCCTCCCGACAGAGCCTAATGAGCAGTTCTTC
TRBJ2-7,-,TRBV19,many,CATQGASGGEAEQYF,TGTGCCACACAGGGGGCTAGCGGGGGTGAAGCCGAGCAGTACTTC
TRBJ2-7,-,TRBV7-6,-,CASSPAVGEQYF,TGTGCCAGCAGCCCAGCCGTGGGCGAGCAGTACTTC
TRBJ2-7,TRBD2,TRBV7-9,many,CASSWEGVQYF,TGTGCCAGCAGCTGGGAGGGCGTGCAGTACTTC
TRBJ2-7,TRBD2,TRBV27,many,CASRLFLTSGYEQYF,TGTGCCAGCAGACTATTCTTGACTAGCGGATACGAGCAGTACTTC
TRBJ1-2,-,TRBV30,many,CAWSLYRGYGYTF,TGTGCCTGGTCCCTGTACCGGGGGTATGGCTACACCTTC
TRBJ2-5,TRBD2,TRBV6-1,few,CASSEMGGGQETQYF,TGTGCCAGCAGTGAAATGGGCGGGGGCCAAGAGACCCAGTACTTC
TRBJ2-1,-,TRBV4-2,many,CASSQDSRGGYNEQFF,TGTGCCAGCAGCCAAGATTCGCGGGGTGGCTACAATGAGCAGTTCTTC
TRBJ2-7,TRBD2,TRBV5-8,many,CASSSTRTSGQGEQYF,TGTGCCAGCAGCTCGACCAGGACTAGCGGGCAGGGCGAGCAGTACTTC
TRBJ2-5,TRBD1,TRBV10-1,many,CASSATGGYQETQYF,TGCGCCAGCAGTGCGACAGGGGGATACCAAGAGACCCAGTACTTC
TRBJ1-1,-,TRBV4-2,many,CASSQDRVNTEAFF,TGTGCCAGCAGCCAAGATAGGGTGAACACTGAAGCTTTCTTT
TRBJ1-1,TRBD1,TRBV7-3,-,CASSLGTGSRTEAFF,TGTGCCAGCAGCTTGGGGACAGGGTCTCGGACTGAAGCTTTCTTT
TRBJ2-7,-,TRBV6-1,many,CASSEGRSAWREQYF,TGTGCCAGCAGTGAAGGACGTAGCGCTTGGCGCGAGCAGTACTTC
TRBJ1-1,TRBD1,TRBV7-2,few,CASSFAGGVTEAFF,TGTGCCAGCAGCTTTGCAGGGGGCGTCACTGAAGCTTTCTTT
TRBJ2-7,-,TRBV7-9,-,CASSLALRSTQDYEQYF,TGTGCCAGCAGCTTAGCCCTTAGGAGTACCCAAGACTACGAGCAGTACTTC